This entry is about one TCR beta chain. The target antigen is unknown. The record originates from a study of cytomegalovirus exposure and HLA in healthy donors. Germline CDR1 reads MGHRA; CDR2 reads YSYEKL. V was cut by 0 bases and J by 6 bases, with 11 bases left in between. The CDR3 length is 14 residues. Study-wide points: A list of approximately 160 TCR beta chains associated with cytomegalovirus was given.

PCR primers comprised 60 Vbeta and 13 Jbeta primers. Sequenced by immunoSEQ multiplex PCR; TCRdb stores in-frame clones only, minus some. The sample has around 120,000 clones, roughly 80% seen once. The receptor was isolated from a woman between 40 and 50 years old in good health and CMV-seropositive. Sequencing was done on a sample of PBMCs. The chain is built from TRBV4-1 and TRBJ1-1; D might be TRBD1 (5 bases). In DNA, the CDR3 is TGCGCCAGCAGCCAAGAGGGGGAGGGGTCTGAAGCTTTCTTT. Translated, it gives CASSQEGEGSEAFF.